One T cell receptor (beta chain) is described in this entry. Its antigen is undetermined. This sample stems from a study of vaccination effects on CD4 cells after COVID-19. The CDR3 consists of 15 residues. Germline values: CDR1 LGHNA, CDR2 YNFKEQ. The junction had 4 bases not matched to a gene; V was cut back by 6 bases and J by 8 bases. Culture lasted about 10 days before CD4+ T cell isolation. Findings of the study overall: A shortage of convalescent patients and an absence of early post-infection timepoints characterized the study.

Some clones are missing from TCRdb's copy, which holds only in-frame ones; the method was immunoSEQ multiplex PCR. The sample yields roughly 31,000 clones, about two thirds seen once. Specimen: CD4+ T cells from PBMCs cultured without peptide, collected before COVID-19 vaccination. This clonotype originated in a human donor who received a COVID-19 vaccine. This chain uses TRBV4-2 with TRBJ2-1; 16 positions match TRBD2. The CDR3 region is CASSPGLAGGHEQFF. In DNA, the CDR3 is TGTGCCAGCAGTCCGGGACTAGCGGGGGGGCATGAGCAGTTCTTC.